A selection of T cell receptor beta chains follows, all from one sample in a study of CXCR3-negative and CXCR3-positive naive CD8 T cells. TCRdb reprocessed the 5' RACE reads, with one entry per CDR3 protein and no DNA. This sample's clone table lists around 140,000 distinct CDR3 sequences. Sequencing was performed on naive CXCR3- CD8+ T cells from blood. The origin of the receptors is a human donor in good health. Some clones in this sample may be carry-over from other donors' samples. Both conserved end residues are part of each CDR3. The order of the fields is V gene, J gene, CDR3 protein.

>TRBV29-1|TRBJ2-7
CSVEKAGGLAYEQYF
>TRBV12-3/TRBV12-4|TRBJ2-1
CASTPTGEHSYNEQFF
>TRBV12-3/TRBV12-4|TRBJ2-5
CASSLVQLQETQYF
>TRBV10-1|TRBJ1-2
CASSDWGQGYTF
>TRBV28|TRBJ2-2
CASRLLARANTGELFF
>TRBV29-1|TRBJ1-2
CSVELHPTGQLNYGYTF
>TRBV7-9|TRBJ2-5
CASSLLGPQETQYF
>TRBV4-1|TRBJ2-7
CASSQDLSFSPEQYF
>TRBV7-8|TRBJ2-2
CASIPPRRDPGELFF
>TRBV7-9|TRBJ1-2
CASSPAQGVYGYTF
>TRBV6-6|TRBJ1-1
CASSDSENTEAFF
>TRBV6-6|TRBJ1-4
CASNKSPGQSNEKLFF
>TRBV13|TRBJ2-5
CASSTAERGSETQYF
>TRBV15|TRBJ2-7
CATSRDGDYEQYF
>TRBV12-3/TRBV12-4|TRBJ1-6
CASSFGQGINSPLHF
>TRBV27|TRBJ2-2
CASSLSLDSDGELFF
>TRBV2|TRBJ1-2
CASSEYESYTF
>TRBV19|TRBJ2-7
CASSMGRTYEQYF
>TRBV5-5|TRBJ2-7
CASSLYSTGGFFEQYF
>TRBV5-6|TRBJ1-6
CASSPGTGESDSPLHF
>TRBV28|TRBJ2-1
CASSLALGQKSYEQFF
>TRBV7-9|TRBJ2-2
CASSLGAHAGVFGELFF
>TRBV12-3/TRBV12-4|TRBJ2-1
CASSTYGTSNEQFF
>TRBV10-3|TRBJ2-7
CASEQGSLREQYF
>TRBV28|TRBJ2-7
CASSLRDRAYEQYF
>TRBV5-1|TRBJ1-3
CASSFNSGNTIYF
>TRBV6-6|TRBJ2-7
CASSYSLAGYEQYF
>TRBV5-1|TRBJ1-5
CASSTDWGSNQPQHF
>TRBV5-8|TRBJ2-1
CASSLRGRTEQFF
>TRBV25-1|TRBJ2-1
CASSDVLAGPSYNEQFF
>TRBV20-1|TRBJ2-1
CSARSDNEQFF
>TRBV2|TRBJ1-5
CASSVDRDSNQPQHF
>TRBV18|TRBJ2-1
CASSPVYNEQFF
>TRBV11-2|TRBJ2-1
CASSQPSGTDNEQFF
>TRBV9|TRBJ2-1
CASSVVGAIGNEQFF
>TRBV2|TRBJ1-2
CASSTGTGYGYTF
>TRBV2|TRBJ2-7
CASKGGTPGPYEQYF
>TRBV7-9|TRBJ2-7
CASSTPGLAGDYEQYF
>TRBV2|TRBJ2-5
CASSEATPTQETQYF
>TRBV21-1|TRBJ2-7
CASSKALPDRSYEQYF
>TRBV18|TRBJ2-7
CASSPPGGEGNSYEQYF
>TRBV5-1|TRBJ2-7
CASSLAGSSSYEQYF
>TRBV29-1|TRBJ2-3
CSVVGLASTDTQYF
>TRBV12-3/TRBV12-4|TRBJ2-7
CASRGDTLPYEQYF
>TRBV28|TRBJ1-2
CASSFSHQGVGGYTF
>TRBV25-1|TRBJ1-6
CASSRSRGTAENSPLHF
>TRBV28|TRBJ2-4
CASSFVSEANLAKNIQYF
>TRBV20-1|TRBJ2-3
CSARALAGEWDTQYF
>TRBV5-5|TRBJ2-2
CASSTVDRVVTGELFF
>TRBV7-9|TRBJ2-3
CASSPLWRLDGTDTQYF
>TRBV28|TRBJ2-3
CASSQMGTGDYTQYF